This TCR beta chain is drawn from a study of neurological immune-mediated disorders. This clonotype was detected many times. Each TCR transcript was tagged with a 10-nucleotide random UMI during 5'RACE. TCRdb reanalysed the 5' RACE reads using MiXCR and keeps one entry per CDR3 protein. The data hold 70,000 to 95,000 distinct CDR3 sequences, with about 12% observed a single time. The time point denotes: longitudinal time-point 2. There are 14 residues in the CDR3. The germline gives CDR1 MDHEN, CDR2 SYDVKM. Trimming left V 3 bases short and J 3 bases short, with 9 bases between. The chain joins TRBV28 to TRBJ2-1; D ambiguous. Specimen: PBMCs. The sequence was obtained from a female donor with HTLV-1-associated myelopathy (HAM/TSP). The CDR3 spells CASSFGVFYNEQFF. Written as DNA, the CDR3 is TGTGCCAGCAGTTTTGGCGTCTTCTACAATGAGCAGTTCTTC.